These 19 T cell receptor beta chains were all obtained from the same sample, sequenced in a study of CD8 T cells in ankylosing spondylitis. MiXCR was run by TCRdb on the 5' RACE reads, yielding one entry per CDR3 protein. Of a few hundred thousand distinct CDR3 sequences in the sample, approximately 10% were seen once. Material: blood, either unsorted or a sorted T cell fraction (not recorded which). Source of these receptors: a female donor with ankylosing spondylitis or in good health (not recorded which).

This clonotype was recorded a few times. The chain recombines TRBV5-5 with TRBJ1-5; no firm D call. Trimming stripped 4 bases from V and 7 bases from J, with 18 bases between. Germline V lookup: CDR1 SGHKS, CDR2 YYEKEE (reference sequence). CDR3 length: 15 residues. CDR3 sequence: CASSLQVGGRQPQHF. In DNA, the CDR3 is TGTGCCAGCAGCCTCCAGGTCGGAGGGAGGCAGCCCCAGCATTTT.

This clonotype was counted ten times or more. The chain joins TRBV20-1 to TRBJ2-2; TRBD1 is a possible D gene (6 bases). The CDR3 is 14 amino acids. V lost 6 bases and J 0 bases, leaving 11 bases between the germline ends. Germline CDR1 DFQATT, CDR2 SNEGSKA (reference sequence). The CDR3 coding sequence is TGCAGTGCGATAAGGACAGCGAACACCGGGGAGCTGTTTTTT. This sequence encodes CSAIRTANTGELFF.

There are many counts of this clonotype. The genes are TRBV20-1 and TRBJ1-1, with TRBD1 as a possible D gene (5 bases). In germline, CDR1 is DFQATT, CDR2 SNEGSKA (reference sequence). The CDR3 is 18 residues long. Trimming pared 0 bases from V and 4 bases from J, leaving 24 bases between. DNA for the CDR3: TGCAGTGCTAGAGATCTGAGAAAGGTGGGGGGGTTGGTCACTGAAGCTTTCTTT. It encodes CSARDLRKVGGLVTEAFF.

There are many counts of this clonotype. The chain is built from TRBV7-9 and TRBJ2-2; D is possibly TRBD1 (6 bases). Germline CDR1 is SEHNR and CDR2 is FQNEAQ (reference sequence). The CDR3 covers 14 residues. The V and J ends lost 7 bases and 2 bases respectively, with 11 bases between them. The CDR3 nucleotides read TGTGCCAGCAAGGGGGTTTTTAACACCGGGGAGCTGTTTTTT. As protein: CASKGVFNTGELFF.

This clonotype was recorded at least ten times. The chain couples TRBV20-1 to TRBJ2-2, with D possibly TRBD1 on 5 matching bases. CDR1 and CDR2 (germline): DFQATT, SNEGSKA (reference sequence). V shed 1 base and J shed 0 bases, with 12 bases lying between them. CDR3 length equals 16 residues. In DNA, the CDR3 is TGCAGTGCTAGAGGATGGGGCAACGCGAACACCGGGGAGCTGTTTTTT. This gives the protein CSARGWGNANTGELFF.

This clonotype occurred many times. The rearrangement uses TRBV12-3 or TRBV12-4 and TRBJ1-1, with unresolved D. The CDR3 contains 12 residues. Trimming took 6 bases from V and 0 from J, leaving 5 bases between them. The DNA of the CDR3 is TGTGCCAGCAGAGTACTGAACACTGAAGCTTTCTTT. This encodes CASRVLNTEAFF.

This clonotype came up many times. The chain uses TRBV20-1 and TRBJ2-1, with D hard to call. CDR3 size: 12 residues. V was trimmed by 6 bases and J by 5 bases, leaving 11 bases between them. The V gene's germline CDR1 is DFQATT and CDR2 SNEGSKA (reference sequence). The chain's CDR3 is CSAAVGHNEQFF. The CDR3 DNA follows: TGCAGTGCGGCGGTGGGTCACAATGAGCAGTTCTTC.

This clonotype was seen a few times. The chain links TRBV5-6 to TRBJ2-1; D gene ambiguous. V shed 1 base and J shed 7 bases, with 9 bases lying between them. Germline V gene sequence: CDR1 SGHDT, CDR2 YYEEEE. The CDR3 runs to 13 residues. The CDR3 reads CASSLFPGNEQFF. DNA of the CDR3: TGTGCCAGCAGCTTGTTCCCCGGGAATGAGCAGTTCTTC.

This clonotype has ten or more counts. The rearrangement links TRBV24-1 to TRBJ2-3; the match to TRBD2 covers 10 bases. Germline V gene lookup returns CDR1 KGHDR and CDR2 SFDVKD. This CDR3 is built from 16 residues. V trimming: 4 bases; J trimming: 4 bases; junction bases outside the gene matches: 7. This CDR3 is CATSDPSGRVSDTQYF. CDR3 DNA sequence: TGTGCCACCAGTGACCCTAGCGGGAGAGTGTCAGATACGCAGTATTTT.

The sample holds many counts of this clonotype. The rearrangement links TRBV5-1 to TRBJ2-2, with D unresolved. Germline V lookup: CDR1 SGHRS, CDR2 YFSETQ. Trimming took off 3 bases at V and 0 bases at J, with 9 bases between the two ends. This CDR3 is 15 amino acids long. Here the CDR3 DNA reads TGCGCCAGCAGCTCGGACGTTACGAACACCGGGGAGCTGTTTTTT. Translated: CASSSDVTNTGELFF.

This clonotype was recorded many times. This rearrangement joins TRBV15 to TRBJ2-1, with D perhaps TRBD1 (6 bases). This CDR3 contains 15 residues. Germline lookup yields CDR1 LNHNV and CDR2 YYDKDF (reference sequence). Deletions cut 0 bases from V and 4 bases from J, with 10 bases between. The CDR3 DNA follows: TGTGCCACCAGCAGAGATAGGGGGTGGTACAATGAGCAGTTCTTC. Its protein product is CATSRDRGWYNEQFF.

This clonotype has a count of ten or more. V is TRBV10-1 and J is TRBJ2-7; possible D gene TRBD2, 6 bases. CDR1 WNHNN and CDR2 SYGVQD come from the germline V gene (reference sequence). The CDR3 consists of 14 residues. Trimming left V 6 bases short and J 7 bases short, with 19 bases between. CDR3 residues: CASSPGRDREEQYF. As DNA, the CDR3 is TGCGCCAGCAGCCCCGGGAGAGACCGGGAAGAGCAGTACTTC.

The chain uses TRBV20-1 and TRBJ1-6, with a tentative D call TRBD1 (5 bases). Looked up from germline, CDR1 is DFQATT and CDR2 is SNEGSKA (reference sequence). Between the trimmed V and J ends, which lost 0 bases and 7 bases, there was a span of 16 bases. This CDR3 contains 16 residues. The CDR3 reads CSARDPSGGGNSPLHF. CDR3 in DNA: TGCAGTGCTAGAGATCCATCCGGGGGGGGGAATTCACCCCTCCACTTT.

The chain employs TRBV6-2 or TRBV6-3 and TRBJ2-2; 9 bases map to TRBD1. Germline values: CDR1 MNHEY, CDR2 SVGEGT. Unmatched junction bases numbered 11, after V lost 4 bases and J lost 11 bases. The CDR3 contains 15 residues. CDR3 protein: CASSFLGQGRGELFF. For the CDR3, the DNA is TGTGCCAGCAGTTTCCTGGGACAGGGTAGGGGAGAGCTGTTTTTT.

This clonotype was detected many times. This chain joins TRBV12-5 and TRBJ1-2, with a possible D match to TRBD1 (6 bases). Germline V gene data show CDR1 as LGHNT and CDR2 as FRNRAP. The CDR3 is 11 amino acids. The V end lost 5 bases, the J end lost 8 bases, and 9 bases lay between the germline ends. The CDR3 DNA reads as TGTGCTAGTGGTGGGGGGGGCGGCTACACCTTC. This sequence encodes CASGGGGGYTF.

This clonotype was recorded a few times. The rearrangement links TRBV7-9 to TRBJ1-1; D remains unclear. Germline V CDR1 and CDR2: SEHNR, FQNEAQ (reference sequence). The CDR3 extends over 12 amino acids. Deletions cut 8 bases from V and 1 base from J, with 8 bases between. The CDR3 sequence: CASRLGNTEAFF. The CDR3 DNA reads TGTGCCAGCCGTCTGGGGAACACTGAAGCTTTCTTT.

This clonotype has just a few counts. The chain couples TRBV2 to TRBJ2-5; the match to TRBD2 covers 9 bases. CDR1 SNHLY and CDR2 FYNNEI come from the germline V gene. V lost 5 bases to trimming and J lost 1 base; unmatched junction nucleotides: 5. The CDR3 runs to 15 residues. Written as DNA, the CDR3 is TGTGCCAGCAGTTCCCGACTAGCGGTCCAAGAGACCCAGTACTTC. Amino acids: CASSSRLAVQETQYF.

This clonotype was detected many times. The V and J genes are TRBV6-5 and TRBJ1-1, with a tentative D call TRBD1 (5 bases). Per the germline V gene, CDR1 is MNHEY and CDR2 is SVGAGI. Trimming removed 0 bases at V and 0 bases at J, with 8 bases between. CDR3 length equals 15 residues. The chain's CDR3 is CASSYSGTVNTEAFF. Here the CDR3 DNA reads TGTGCCAGCAGTTACTCAGGGACGGTGAACACTGAAGCTTTCTTT.

The V and J genes are TRBV5-5 and TRBJ1-1, with D perhaps matching TRBD1 (5 bases). The CDR3 covers 13 residues. In germline, CDR1 is SGHKS, CDR2 YYEKEE (reference sequence). Deletions cut 6 bases from V and 7 bases from J, with 16 bases between. CDR3 in DNA: TGTGCCAGCATCTTAGCTCCGGGACTTGAAGCTTTCTTT. Its translation: CASILAPGLEAFF.